This T cell receptor (beta chain) was sequenced in a study of T cell responses to AZD1222 COVID-19 vaccine. Trimming at V came to 1 base and at J to 2 bases, leaving 4 bases not matched to a gene. The germline V gene has CDR1 MGHRA and CDR2 YSYEKL. This CDR3 is built from 17 residues. This table comes from immunoSEQ multiplex PCR, and its TCRdb copy is limited to in-frame clones, with some not included. The sample has over 150,000 clones, 94% seen once. This specimen consisted of peripheral blood, obtained 28 days after the second AZD1222 dose. This chain uses TRBV4-1 with TRBJ1-5, with TRBD1 matching over 11 bases. The receptor comes from an adult who received the AZD1222 COVID-19 vaccine. The CDR3 region has the DNA TGCGCCAGCAGCCAAGGGGTGGACAGGGGGCGCAATCAGCCCCAGCATTTT. Translating it yields CASSQGVDRGRNQPQHF.